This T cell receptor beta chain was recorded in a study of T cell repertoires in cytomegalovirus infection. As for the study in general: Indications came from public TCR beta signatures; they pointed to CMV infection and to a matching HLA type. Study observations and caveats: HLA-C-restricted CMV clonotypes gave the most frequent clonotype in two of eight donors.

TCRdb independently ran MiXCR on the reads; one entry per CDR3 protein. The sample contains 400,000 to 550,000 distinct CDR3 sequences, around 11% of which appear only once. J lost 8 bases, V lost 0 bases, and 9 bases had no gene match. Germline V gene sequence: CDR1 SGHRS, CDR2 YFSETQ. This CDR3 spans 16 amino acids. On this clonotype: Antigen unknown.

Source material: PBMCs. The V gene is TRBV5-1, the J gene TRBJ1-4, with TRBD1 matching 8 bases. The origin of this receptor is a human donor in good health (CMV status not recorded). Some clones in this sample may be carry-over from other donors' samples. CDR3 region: CASSLGTGRVGEKLFF. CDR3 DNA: TGCGCCAGCAGCTTGGGGACAGGGAGAGTAGGAGAAAAACTGTTTTTT.